This is a list of T cell receptor beta chains from one sample in a study of shared clonotypes between healthy human individuals. Sequenced by immunoSEQ multiplex PCR; TCRdb stores in-frame clones only, minus some. Among 850,000 to 1,200,000 clones listed, roughly 80% were seen once. The specimen was memory CD4+ T cells sorted from blood. These TCRs come from a man between 18 and 29 years old in good health. CDR3s include the opening cysteine and the closing phenylalanine or tryptophan. Expanded clones are given a class, and other clones once, few, many or no size at all.

V | size | CDR3
TRBV2 | once | CASQGLAEREQFF
TRBV15 | . | CATSRKREGGSSGANVLTF
TRBV7-2 | once | CASSFDLFFNEQFF
TRBV6-5 | . | CASRGGTASNQPQHF
TRBV15 | . | CATSNVGYSYEQYF
TRBV5-1 | . | CASSEKPGLGEKLFF
TRBV5-6 | . | CASSEGLAGGPDTQYF
TRBV5-1 | . | CASSLDSVTQYF
TRBV27 | . | CASSPPPTLNTGELFF
TRBV27 | . | CASSPLRALYQETQYF
TRBV5-1 | . | CASSVGGSTDTQYF
TRBV4-3 | . | CASSQVQEANSPLHF
TRBV7-2 | . | CASSLAQGPYQPQHF
TRBV11-2 | . | CASSFWTSRVQETQYF
TRBV28 | . | CASSPTSTATDTQYF
TRBV6-6 | . | CASNPDRGPSPLHF
TRBV18 | . | CASSPPSRAPNEQFF
TRBV5-1 | . | CASSLSTGGTEAFF
TRBV7-7 | . | CASSLGLAGGSVLQYF
TRBV10-3 | few | CAISESSGGRRPSGNTIYF
TRBV4-3 | . | CASSQGSSYEQYF
TRBV9 | . | CASSDRGRTDEQFF
TRBV6-1 | . | CAGGQKLAGMETQYF
TRBV6-1 | once | CASSVRGETQYF
TRBV6-5 | . | CASRQGAGYGYTF
TRBV28 | few | CASSVRDQPQHF
TRBV12-5 | many | CASGPGTGRGYTF
TRBV7-9 | . | CASSSWDSPTGANVLTF
TRBV6-1 | few | CASTHGTEAFF
TRBV27 | . | CASSFFGLQETQYF
TRBV30 | once | CAWSRGGYEQYF
TRBV7-9 | few | CASSDREGQPQHF
TRBV30 | few | CACSGGRTEAFF
TRBV7-8 | . | CASSFSGGEGETQYF
TRBV19 | . | CASSSVYSGQLNTEAFF
TRBV7-6 | . | CASSLDFGGNTDTQYF
TRBV6-5 | . | CASSRPPSTEAFF
TRBV6-1 | . | CATETGSLTDTQYF
TRBV5-4 | . | CASSLGLAADSTDTQYF
TRBV2 | . | CASSGQGGAEQPQHF
TRBV4-1 | . | CASSPTGGNYGYTF
TRBV18 | . | CASSPLQGYEQYF
TRBV2 | . | CASNSYNEQFF
TRBV21-1 | . | CASSAKGSYEQYF
TRBV30 | . | CAWSVKTSGRNTQYF
TRBV19 | . | CASSTQGSGNTIYF
TRBV7-3 | . | CASSSDRGTGELFF
TRBV11-2 | . | CASSLWGVDRLAGNEQFF
TRBV9 | . | CASSVGRTSGNNEQFF
TRBV19 | . | CASRDTATGEGTEAFF
TRBV5-1 | . | CASSLAGTSGRAVTDTQYF